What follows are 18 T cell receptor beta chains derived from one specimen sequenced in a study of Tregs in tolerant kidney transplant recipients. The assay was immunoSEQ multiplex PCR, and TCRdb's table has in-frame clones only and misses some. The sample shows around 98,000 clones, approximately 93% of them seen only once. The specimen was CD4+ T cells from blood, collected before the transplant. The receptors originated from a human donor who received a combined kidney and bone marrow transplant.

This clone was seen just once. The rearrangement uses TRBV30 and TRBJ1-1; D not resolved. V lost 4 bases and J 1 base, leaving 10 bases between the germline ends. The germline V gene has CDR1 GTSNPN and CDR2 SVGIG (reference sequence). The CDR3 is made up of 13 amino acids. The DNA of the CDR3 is TGTGCCTGGACCAGTGTCTCGAACACTGAAGCTTTCTTT. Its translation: CAWTSVSNTEAFF.

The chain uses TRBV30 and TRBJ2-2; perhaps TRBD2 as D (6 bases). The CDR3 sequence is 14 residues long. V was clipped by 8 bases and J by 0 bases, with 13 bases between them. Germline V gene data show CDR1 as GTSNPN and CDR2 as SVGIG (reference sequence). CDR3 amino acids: CAGGDGTNTGELFF. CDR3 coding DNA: TGTGCCGGCGGGGACGGAACGAACACCGGGGAGCTGTTTTTT.

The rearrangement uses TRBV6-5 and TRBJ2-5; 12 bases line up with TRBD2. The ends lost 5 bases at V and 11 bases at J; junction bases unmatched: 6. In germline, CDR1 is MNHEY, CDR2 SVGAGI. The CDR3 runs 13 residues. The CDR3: CASSRGLAGPQYF. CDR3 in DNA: TGTGCCAGCAGTAGGGGACTAGCGGGCCCTCAGTACTTC.

This chain's CDR3 is CASIYRGQNIHLGGYTF. CDR3 nucleotide sequence: TGTGCCAGCATCTACCGGGGACAGAACATTCATTTAGGTGGCTACACCTTC. The rearrangement uses TRBV7-2 and TRBJ1-2; 7 positions agree with TRBD1. V trimming: 7 bases; J trimming: 7 bases; junction bases outside the gene matches: 21. CDR1 is SGHTA and CDR2 is FQGNSA in the germline V gene. The CDR3 runs to 17 residues.

CDR3 nucleotide sequence: TGTGCCAGCAGCCTAGGACAGATCTACGAGCAGTACTTC. Encoded protein: CASSLGQIYEQYF. The rearrangement joins TRBV7-2 to TRBJ2-7; weak D call: TRBD1 (6 bases). The V end was cut by 5 bases, the J end by 3 bases, with 11 bases between. There are 13 residues in the CDR3. Germline CDR1 SGHTA, CDR2 FQGNSA. Based on the CDR3 plus reference TRBV7-2 and TRBJ2-7, the full variable domain is GAGVSQSPSNKVTEKGKDVELRCDPISGHTALYWYRQSLGQGLEFLIYFQGNSAPDKSGLPSDRFSAERTGGSVSTLTIQRTQQEDSAVYLCASSLGQIYEQYFGPGTRLTVT.

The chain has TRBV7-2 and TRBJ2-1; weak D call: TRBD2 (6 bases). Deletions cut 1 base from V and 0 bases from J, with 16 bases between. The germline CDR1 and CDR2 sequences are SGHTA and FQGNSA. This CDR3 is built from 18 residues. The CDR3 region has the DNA TGTGCCAGCAGCTTAGGGTGGGGGGTACACAGCTCCTACAATGAGCAGTTCTTC. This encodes CASSLGWGVHSSYNEQFF.

CDR3 protein: CASSFQRGAGETQYF. DNA for the CDR3: TGCGCCAGCAGCTTCCAGCGGGGGGCCGGAGAGACCCAGTACTTC. V and J are TRBV5-1 and TRBJ2-5; 9 bases match TRBD2. The V and J ends lost 2 bases and 4 bases, in that order; junction bases with no gene match: 6. This CDR3 has 15 amino acids. Germline CDR1 SGHRS, CDR2 YFSETQ.

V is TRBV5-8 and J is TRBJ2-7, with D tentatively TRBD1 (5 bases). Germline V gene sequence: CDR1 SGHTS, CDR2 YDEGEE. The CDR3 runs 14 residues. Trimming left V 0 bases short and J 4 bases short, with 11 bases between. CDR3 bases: TGTGCCAGCAGCTTGGCAGGGAAATATTACGAGCAGTACTTC. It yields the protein CASSLAGKYYEQYF.

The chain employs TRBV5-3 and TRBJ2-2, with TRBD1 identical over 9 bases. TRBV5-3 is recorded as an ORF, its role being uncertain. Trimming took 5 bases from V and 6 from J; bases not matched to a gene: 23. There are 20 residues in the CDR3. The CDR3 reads CARSRAGTGKNGRSSGELFF. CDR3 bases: TGTGCCAGAAGTAGGGCCGGGACAGGGAAAAATGGTCGGTCCTCCGGGGAGCTGTTTTTT.

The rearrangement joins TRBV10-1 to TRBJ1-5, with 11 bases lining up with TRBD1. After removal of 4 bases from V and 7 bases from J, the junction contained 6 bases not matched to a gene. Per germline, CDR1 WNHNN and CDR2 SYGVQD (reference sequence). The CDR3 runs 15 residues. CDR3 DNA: TGCGCCAGCAGTGGGACAGGGGGCTGTGGCCAGCCCCAGCATTTT. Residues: CASSGTGGCGQPQHF.

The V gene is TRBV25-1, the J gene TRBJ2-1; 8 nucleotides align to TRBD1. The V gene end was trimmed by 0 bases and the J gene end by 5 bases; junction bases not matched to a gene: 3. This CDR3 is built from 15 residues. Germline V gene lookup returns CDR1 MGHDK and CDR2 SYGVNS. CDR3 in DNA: TGTGCCAGCAGTGAATATAAGGACAGGGACAATGAGCAGTTCTTC. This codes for CASSEYKDRDNEQFF.

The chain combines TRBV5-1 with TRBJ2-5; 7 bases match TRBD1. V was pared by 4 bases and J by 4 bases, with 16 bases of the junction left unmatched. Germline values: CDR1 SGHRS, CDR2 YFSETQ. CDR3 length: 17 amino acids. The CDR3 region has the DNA TGCGCCAGCAGCCCAAGGGCGTGGCAGGGGGTGGGAGAGACCCAGTACTTC. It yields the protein CASSPRAWQGVGETQYF.

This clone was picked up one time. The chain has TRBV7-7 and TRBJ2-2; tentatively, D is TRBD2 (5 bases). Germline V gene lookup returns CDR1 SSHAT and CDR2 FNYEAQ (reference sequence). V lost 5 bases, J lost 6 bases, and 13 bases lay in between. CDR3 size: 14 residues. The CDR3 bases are TGTGCCAGCAGCCTTCACGAGGGAGCCGGGGAGCTGTTTTTT. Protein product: CASSLHEGAGELFF. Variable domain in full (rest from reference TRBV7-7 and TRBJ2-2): GAGVSQSPRYKVTKRGQDVTLRCDPISSHATLYWYQQALGQGPEFLTYFNYEAQPDKSGLPSDRFSAERPEGSISTLTIQRTEQRDSAMYRCASSLHEGAGELFFGEGSRLTVL.

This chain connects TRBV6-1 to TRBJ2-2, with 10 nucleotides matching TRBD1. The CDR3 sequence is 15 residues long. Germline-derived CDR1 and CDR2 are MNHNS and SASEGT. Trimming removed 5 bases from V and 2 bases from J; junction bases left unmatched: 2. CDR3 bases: TGTGCCAGCAGTCGGGACAGGGGCAACACCGGGGAGCTGTTTTTT. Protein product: CASSRDRGNTGELFF.

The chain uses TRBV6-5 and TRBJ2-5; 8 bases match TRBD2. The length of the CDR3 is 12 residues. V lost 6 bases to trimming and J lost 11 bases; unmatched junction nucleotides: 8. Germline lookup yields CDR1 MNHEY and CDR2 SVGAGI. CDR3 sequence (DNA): TGTGCCAGCAGCGGGAGGGCCGGTGAGCAGTACTTC. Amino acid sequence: CASSGRAGEQYF.

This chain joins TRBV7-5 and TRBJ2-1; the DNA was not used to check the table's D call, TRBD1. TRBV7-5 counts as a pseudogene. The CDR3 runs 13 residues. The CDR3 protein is CVRSLNTNNEQFF. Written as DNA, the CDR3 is TGTGTCAGAAGCTTAAACACCAACAATGAGCAGTTCTTC.

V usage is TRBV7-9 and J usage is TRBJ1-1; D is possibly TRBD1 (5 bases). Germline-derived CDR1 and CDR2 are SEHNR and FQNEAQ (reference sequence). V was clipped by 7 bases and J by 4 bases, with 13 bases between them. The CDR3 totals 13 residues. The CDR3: CASILQTGTEAFF. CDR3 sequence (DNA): TGTGCCAGCATCCTCCAAACAGGCACTGAAGCTTTCTTT.

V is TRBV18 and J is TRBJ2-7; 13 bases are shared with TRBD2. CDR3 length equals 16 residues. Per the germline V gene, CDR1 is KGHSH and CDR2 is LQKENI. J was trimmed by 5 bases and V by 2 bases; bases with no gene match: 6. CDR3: CASSPYQTSGRHEQYF. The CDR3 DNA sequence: TGTGCCAGCTCACCATATCAGACTAGCGGGAGGCACGAGCAGTACTTC.